This entry lists 15 T cell receptor beta chains sequenced from one sample in a study of T cells expressing NK-cell markers. TCRdb reanalyzed the 5' RACE reads and collapses them to one entry per CDR3 protein, without DNA. In all, the sample yields roughly 300,000 distinct CDR3 sequences. The source material was blood T cells: a sorted CD56 or NKG2C T cell subset, CD4+ or CD8+ T cells, or bulk PBMC T cells (not recorded which). The receptors were sampled from a woman aged 18 to 75 in good health.

The chain employs TRBV6-1 and TRBJ2-3; TCRdb reports TRBD1, a call that lacks DNA to check it against. The CDR3 contains 16 residues. Germline values: CDR1 MNHNS, CDR2 SASEGT. CDR3 sequence: CASSREGAGRTDTQYF.

The chain recombines TRBV12-3 or TRBV12-4 with TRBJ1-5; lacking DNA, the TRBD1 call made by TCRdb goes unchecked. This CDR3 comprises 15 residues. The CDR3 sequence: CASSRQGFSNQPQHF.

The CDR3: CASSLHRGTEAFF. V gene TRBV19 combines with J gene TRBJ1-1. This CDR3 contains 13 residues. CDR1 and CDR2 from the germline V gene are LNHDA and SQIVND (reference sequence).

The chain uses TRBV7-3 and TRBJ2-1; TCRdb selects TRBD2, and the lack of DNA leaves this call unchecked. The CDR3 has 18 amino acids. Germline CDR1 is SGHTA and CDR2 is FQGTGA. The CDR3 loop reads CASSLIGPRQSSYNEQFF. The full variable domain, completed using reference TRBV7-3 and TRBJ2-1, is GAGVSQTPSNKVTEKGKYVELRCDPISGHTALYWYRQSLGQGPEFLIYFQGTGAADDSGLPNDRFFAVRPEGSVSTLKIQRTERGDSAVYLCASSLIGPRQSSYNEQFFGPGTRLTVL.

V gene TRBV4-3 combines with J gene TRBJ2-3; TCRdb's D call, TRBD2, is unchecked because there is no DNA. The CDR3 totals 15 residues. Germline loops: CDR1 LGHNA, CDR2 YSLEER. The CDR3 is CASSSGLAGVNTQYF.

The rearrangement joins TRBV5-6 to TRBJ2-1. Germline values: CDR1 SGHDT, CDR2 YYEEEE. The CDR3 spans 14 residues. CDR3 protein: CASSLGSLLNEQFF.

The gene calls are TRBV20-1 and TRBJ2-1; TCRdb names TRBD2, which stays unverified in the absence of DNA. Germline V gives CDR1 DFQATT, CDR2 SNEGSKA (reference sequence). The CDR3 loop spans 15 amino acids. This CDR3 reads CSASPSGTPTREQFF.

CDR3 sequence: CASSSRRGGAIQETQYF. The V and J genes are TRBV7-2 and TRBJ2-5; TCRdb's D call of TRBD2 is untestable without DNA. Per the germline V gene, CDR1 is SGHTA and CDR2 is FQGNSA. This CDR3 is 17 amino acids long.

The chain employs TRBV20-1 and TRBJ1-1. The CDR3 is 13 residues long. Germline V lookup: CDR1 DFQATT, CDR2 SNEGSKA (reference sequence). CDR3 in amino acids: CSPTVTTDTEAFF.

V is TRBV21-1 and J is TRBJ2-3. TRBV21-1 is given as a pseudogene. CDR3 size: 16 residues. The CDR3 loop reads CASSKGSRERTDTQYF.

The rearrangement joins TRBV12-3 or TRBV12-4 to TRBJ2-1; TCRdb gives TRBD2 as the D gene, but with no DNA this cannot be confirmed. This CDR3 region has 15 residues. CDR3 sequence reads: CASTHGTSGSNEQFF.

The rearrangement uses TRBV6-1 and TRBJ1-6. Germline CDR1 is MNHNS and CDR2 is SASEGT. The CDR3 totals 17 residues. The CDR3 loop is CASSRPGPTGVNSPLHF.

The chain combines TRBV7-9 with TRBJ1-4; the D call from TCRdb, TRBD1, cannot be confirmed without DNA. CDR1 and CDR2 (germline): SEHNR, FQNEAQ (reference sequence). The CDR3 consists of 13 residues. The CDR3 sequence: CAILGGGNEKLFF.

The chain is built from TRBV12-3 or TRBV12-4 and TRBJ2-3; TCRdb names TRBD2, which stays unverified in the absence of DNA. This CDR3 has 16 amino acids. The CDR3 region is CASSPHSLHGTDTQYF.

This chain joins TRBV6-1 and TRBJ2-7; checking the TCRdb D call of TRBD2 is not possible without DNA. This CDR3 spans 15 amino acids. Germline lookup yields CDR1 MNHNS and CDR2 SASEGT. The CDR3 reads CASSELVAASYEQYF.